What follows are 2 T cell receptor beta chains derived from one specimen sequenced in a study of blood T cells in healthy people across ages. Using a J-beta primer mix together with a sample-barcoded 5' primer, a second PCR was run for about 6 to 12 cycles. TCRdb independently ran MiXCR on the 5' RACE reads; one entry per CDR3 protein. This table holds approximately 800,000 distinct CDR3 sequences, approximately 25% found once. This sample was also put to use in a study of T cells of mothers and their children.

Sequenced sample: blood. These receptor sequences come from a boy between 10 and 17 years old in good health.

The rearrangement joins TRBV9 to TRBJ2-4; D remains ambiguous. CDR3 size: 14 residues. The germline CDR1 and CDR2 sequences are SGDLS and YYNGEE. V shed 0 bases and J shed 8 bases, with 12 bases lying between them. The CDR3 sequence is CASSVAVGADIQYF. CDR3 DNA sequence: TGTGCCAGCAGCGTAGCTGTGGGTGCAGACATTCAGTACTTC.

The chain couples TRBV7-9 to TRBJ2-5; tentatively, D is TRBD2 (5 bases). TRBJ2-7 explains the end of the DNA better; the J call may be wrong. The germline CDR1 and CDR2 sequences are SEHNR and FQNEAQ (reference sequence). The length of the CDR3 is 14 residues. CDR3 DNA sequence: TGTGCCAGCGGGTCTTCGGGGTCCTCCTACGAGCAGTACTTC. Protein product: CASGSSGSSYEQYF.